This entry lists 18 T cell receptor beta chains sequenced from one sample in a study of blood T cell repertoires in COVID-19 (dated by TCRdb to the early 2020s). The method behind the library was the immunoSEQ multiplex PCR assay. TCRdb's version of the immuneACCESS table is confined to in-frame rearrangements and falls short of the full clone set. An unresolved V gene accounts for under half of the shortfall where checked; the remainder is of unknown origin. Recorded for this sample are approximately 270,000 clones; around 85% of them occurred a single time. The ten largest account for around 1.8% of the sample. The sequenced material came from PBMCs or T cells enriched from blood (not recorded which). The receptors derive from a woman aged 50 to 65 who had recovered from COVID-19.

The chain links TRBV11-3 to TRBJ2-7; 8 bases are a match to TRBD1. CDR1 is SGHNT and CDR2 is YENEEA in the germline V gene. The CDR3 is 14 residues long. V shed 5 bases, J shed 2 bases, and the junction held 5 bases outside the gene matches. CDR3 coding DNA: TGTGCCAGCAGCCGAGGACAGGGCGCCTACGAGCAGTACTTC. Translated, it gives CASSRGQGAYEQYF. Variable domain in full (rest from reference TRBV11-3 and TRBJ2-7): EAGVVQSPRYKIIEKKQPVAFWCNPISGHNTLYWYLQNLGQGPELLIRYENEEAVDDSQLPKDRFSAERLKGVDSTLKIQPAELGDSAVYLCASSRGQGAYEQYFGPGTRLTVT.

In its sample, this clone was seen once. The chain joins TRBV28 to TRBJ1-5; D is ambiguous. The CDR3 covers 16 residues. The germline V gene encodes CDR1 MDHEN and CDR2 SYDVKM. The V end lost 3 bases, the J end lost 2 bases, and 14 bases lay between the germline ends. CDR3 loop: CASSLRQFKGNQPQHF. The CDR3 DNA sequence: TGTGCCAGCAGTTTGAGGCAGTTTAAGGGCAATCAGCCCCAGCATTTT. The full variable domain, completed using reference TRBV28 and TRBJ1-5, is DVKVTQSSRYLVKRTGEKVFLECVQDMDHENMFWYRQDPGLGLRLIYFSYDVKMKEKGDIPEGYSVSREKKERFSLILESASTNQTSMYLCASSLRQFKGNQPQHFGDGTRLSIL.

This sequence joins TRBV25-1 and TRBJ2-7; 11 positions agree with TRBD1. After removal of 6 bases from V and 7 bases from J, the junction contained 14 bases not matched to a gene. CDR1 is MGHDK, CDR2 SYGVNS, per germline. The CDR3 runs 16 residues. CDR3 nucleotides: TGTGCCAGCAGCTTGGGATACGGACAGGGGGCGGGGGAGCAGTACTTC. Translating gives CASSLGYGQGAGEQYF.

The rearrangement uses TRBV5-1 and TRBJ2-7; tentative D call: TRBD2 (5 bases). V was cut by 0 bases and J by 6 bases, with 13 bases left in between. The germline gives CDR1 SGHRS, CDR2 YFSETQ. The CDR3 is 14 residues long. The CDR3 region has the DNA TGCGCCAGCAGCTTGGTGTTAGCGTCGGCCGAGCAGTACTTC. Protein sequence: CASSLVLASAEQYF.

This clone was found once. The gene calls are TRBV3-1 (or the pseudogene TRBV3-2) and TRBJ2-3; 7 bases align to TRBD2. V shed 2 bases and J 7 bases; nucleotides not matched to a gene: 9. Germline CDR1 LGHDT, CDR2 YNNKEL (reference sequence). The CDR3 is 15 amino acids. CDR3 sequence reads: CASSQYSGLMNTQYF. The CDR3 DNA reads as TGTGCCAGCAGCCAATATAGCGGGTTAATGAATACGCAGTATTTT.

The chain joins TRBV11-2 to TRBJ2-2; unclear D gene. CDR3 length: 15 amino acids. The germline V gene has CDR1 SGHAT and CDR2 FQNNGV. Trimming pared 1 base from V and 2 bases from J, leaving 8 bases between. CDR3 DNA: TGTGCCAGCAGCTTAGTCATGAGAAACACCGGGGAGCTGTTTTTT. The encoded protein is CASSLVMRNTGELFF.

A single count supports this clone. This chain connects TRBV27 to TRBJ2-1; TRBD1 is a possible D gene (5 bases). V shed 7 bases and J shed 5 bases, with 18 bases lying between them. The CDR3 totals 15 residues. The germline V gene encodes CDR1 MNHEY and CDR2 SMNVEV (reference sequence). CDR3 nucleotides: TGTGCCAGCACTCCCAGGGCCGCTCTCGACAATGAGCAGTTCTTC. The encoded protein is CASTPRAALDNEQFF.

The chain joins TRBV19 to TRBJ1-1; D is possibly TRBD1 (6 bases). The CDR3 contains 16 residues. V gave up 6 bases and J gave up 5 bases, with 22 bases separating them. CDR1 and CDR2 (germline): LNHDA, SQIVND (reference sequence). This CDR3 is CASRIQGGRGGTEAFF. The CDR3, as DNA: TGTGCCAGTAGAATCCAAGGCGGCAGGGGAGGGACTGAAGCTTTCTTT.

The rearrangement links TRBV5-1 to TRBJ2-3, with D perhaps TRBD1 (5 bases). Germline lookup yields CDR1 SGHRS and CDR2 YFSETQ. There are 14 residues in the CDR3. Trimming took off 4 bases at V and 3 bases at J, with 12 bases between the two ends. The DNA for the CDR3 is TGCGCCAGCAGCACAGGATCGGAAACAGATACGCAGTATTTT. Translated: CASSTGSETDTQYF. Looking up the rest from reference TRBV5-1 and TRBJ2-3 gives the full variable domain: KAGVTQTPRYLIKTRGQQVTLSCSPISGHRSVSWYQQTPGQGLQFLFEYFSETQRNKGNFPGRFSGRQFSNSRSEMNVSTLELGDSALYLCASSTGSETDTQYFGPGTRLTVL.

This clone was picked up a small number of times. V gene TRBV6-2 or TRBV6-3 combines with J gene TRBJ1-1; weak D call: TRBD1 (5 bases). Germline V lookup: CDR1 MNHEY, CDR2 SVGEGT. The V gene lost 7 bases and the J gene lost 10 bases, with 31 bases spanning the gap. CDR3 length: 17 amino acids. This CDR3 is CASTPGLWGKKNEGAFF. Here the CDR3 DNA reads TGTGCCAGCACCCCGGGACTGTGGGGGAAAAAGAACGAGGGAGCTTTCTTT.

This clone appeared a single time. The chain links TRBV7-9 to TRBJ2-5; no definite D call. CDR1 is SEHNR, CDR2 FQNEAQ, per germline (reference sequence). This CDR3 comprises 14 residues. Trimming left V 5 bases short and J 7 bases short, with 17 bases between. CDR3 loop: CASSPSTRLGTQYF. The CDR3 DNA follows: TGTGCCAGCAGCCCCTCGACTCGCTTGGGGACCCAGTACTTC.

The chain couples TRBV14 to TRBJ1-2; tentatively, D is TRBD1 (6 bases). Trimming removed 1 base from V and 11 bases from J, with 17 bases in between. The CDR3 has 14 residues. Per germline, CDR1 SGHDN and CDR2 FVKESK. This CDR3 reads CASSQARGNDVYTF. The CDR3, as DNA: TGTGCCAGCAGCCAAGCGAGGGGGAACGATGTATACACCTTC.

This rearrangement joins TRBV5-1 to TRBJ2-5; D may be TRBD1 (6 bases). This CDR3 contains 14 residues. Germline V gene data show CDR1 as SGHRS and CDR2 as YFSETQ. Trimming took off 0 bases at V and 5 bases at J, with 11 bases between the two ends. CDR3: CASSLVGALETQYF. DNA for the CDR3: TGCGCCAGCAGCTTGGTGGGGGCCCTGGAGACCCAGTACTTC.

This clone was observed a single time. This chain uses TRBV7-6 with TRBJ2-5; the match to TRBD2 covers 11 bases. CDR1 is SGHVS and CDR2 is FNYEAQ in the germline V gene. This CDR3 comprises 16 residues. V was pared by 5 bases and J by 5 bases, with 10 bases of the junction left unmatched. In nucleotides, the CDR3 is TGTGCCAGCAGCAAGACTAGCGGGAAGGGGGGGGAGACCCAGTACTTC. Amino acids: CASSKTSGKGGETQYF. The full variable domain, completed using reference TRBV7-6 and TRBJ2-5, is GAGVSQSPRYKVTKRGQDVALRCDPISGHVSLYWYRQALGQGPEFLTYFNYEAQQDKSGLPNDRFSAERPEGSISTLTIQRTEQRDSAMYRCASSKTSGKGGETQYFGPGTRLLVL.

Note on this clone: Possible read error: a much larger clone is one base away. The V and J genes are TRBV5-1 and TRBJ2-5; 10 bases are shared with TRBD1. Germline values: CDR1 SGHRS, CDR2 YFSETQ. V trimming: 2 bases; J trimming: 4 bases; junction bases outside the gene matches: 2. This CDR3 region has 14 residues. The CDR3 DNA is TGCGCCAGCAGCTTCGGGACAGGGGTAGAGACCCAGTACTTC. Protein product: CASSFGTGVETQYF.

Here the CDR3 DNA reads TGTGCCAGCACCTGGGGTCAGGGCAGTTTTTACGAGCAGTACTTC. The encoded protein is CASTWGQGSFYEQYF. J is TRBJ2-7 and V is TRBV7-8; a weak D match, TRBD1 (5 bases). Germline values: CDR1 SGHVS, CDR2 FQNEAQ. This CDR3 is 15 amino acids long. The ends were cut back, 7 bases at V and 4 bases at J, with 20 bases in the middle. Full variable domain (missing parts from reference TRBV7-8 and TRBJ2-7): GAGVSQSPRYKVAKRGQDVALRCDPISGHVSLFWYQQALGQGPEFLTYFQNEAQLDKSGLPSDRFFAERPEGSVSTLKIQRTQQEDSAVYLCASTWGQGSFYEQYFGPGTRLTVT.

This chain connects TRBV9 to TRBJ2-2; no definite D call. Germline values: CDR1 SGDLS, CDR2 YYNGEE. Trimming took 3 bases from V and 7 from J, leaving 7 bases between them. This CDR3 region has 12 residues. Here the CDR3 reads CASSAFIGELFF. CDR3 sequence (DNA): TGTGCCAGCAGCGCGTTTATCGGGGAGCTGTTTTTT.

V and J are TRBV27 and TRBJ1-1; maybe TRBD1 (6 bases). Germline CDR1 is MNHEY and CDR2 is SMNVEV (reference sequence). V was clipped by 3 bases and J by 7 bases, with 12 bases between them. CDR3 size: 13 residues. CDR3 loop: CASSFIGTFEAFF. CDR3 nucleotide sequence: TGTGCCAGCAGTTTCATCGGGACATTTGAAGCTTTCTTT.